Listed here are 24 T cell receptor beta chains from one sample, sequenced in a study of shared clonotypes between healthy human individuals. Measured with immunoSEQ multiplex PCR; TCRdb has only the in-frame clones, and not every one. The repertoire has millions of clones, roughly 95% of them found once; the top ten carry roughly 0.13%. The sample comprised naive CD4+ T cells sorted from blood. As to subset: CD45RA+ positively selected. The source is a man between 18 and 35 years old in good health.

J is TRBJ2-5 and V is TRBV5-6; D ambiguous. V lost 0 bases and J lost 4, with 7 bases in between. The CDR3 totals 13 residues. Germline V gene sequence: CDR1 SGHDT, CDR2 YYEEEE. CDR3 nucleotide sequence: TGTGCCAGCAGCTTGGGGACGGGAGAGACCCAGTACTTC. Translation gives CASSLGTGETQYF.

The rearrangement links TRBV11-1 to TRBJ1-3; TRBD1 is a possible D gene (5 bases). Germline-derived CDR1 and CDR2 are SGHAT and FQDESV (reference sequence). This CDR3 is built from 17 residues. V shed 6 bases and J shed 2 bases, with 20 bases lying between them. This CDR3 is CASSPSVGVPTGNTIYF. The CDR3 nucleotides are TGTGCCAGCAGTCCGAGCGTGGGGGTTCCAACTGGAAACACCATATATTTT.

The CDR3 DNA sequence: TGTGCCAGAAGCCATAGGCGACAGGTCTCTGGGGCCAACGTCCTGACTTTC. Translating gives CARSHRRQVSGANVLTF. V is TRBV5-3 and J is TRBJ2-6, with a tentative D call TRBD1 (6 bases). TRBV5-3 has ORF status, its function being uncertain. V lost 4 bases to trimming and J lost 0 bases, with 14 bases between them. The CDR3 is 17 residues long.

The V and J genes are TRBV7-9 and TRBJ2-7, with D possibly called TRBD1 or TRBD2 (5 bases each). The CDR3 is 16 residues long. V shed 3 bases and J shed 2 bases, with 17 bases lying between them. Germline V gene sequence: CDR1 SEHNR, CDR2 FQNEAQ (reference sequence). The CDR3 coding sequence is TGTGCCAGCAGCTTCTTGGGGTGGGGGTCCACCTACGAGCAGTACTTC. Protein: CASSFLGWGSTYEQYF.

The chain links TRBV15 to TRBJ1-4; no clear D gene. V dropped 5 bases and J dropped 8 bases, with 9 bases sitting between them. The CDR3 covers 12 residues. Looked up from germline, CDR1 is LNHNV and CDR2 is YYDKDF (reference sequence). The CDR3: CATSSPGEKLFF. Written as DNA, the CDR3 is TGTGCCACCAGCTCCCCGGGCGAAAAACTGTTTTTT.

This chain links TRBV2 with TRBJ1-5, with D uncertain. CDR1 SNHLY and CDR2 FYNNEI come from the germline V gene. The CDR3 is 13 amino acids. With 8 bases removed from V and 0 bases from J, the gap between germline ends came to 8 bases. CDR3 DNA sequence: TGTGCCAGCCTTGAGTATAGCAATCAGCCCCAGCATTTT. It encodes CASLEYSNQPQHF.

The genes are TRBV7-9 and TRBJ2-2; D is ambiguous. V was trimmed by 5 bases and J by 0 bases, leaving 10 bases between them. The CDR3 has 15 residues. CDR1 is SEHNR and CDR2 is FQNEAQ in the germline V gene (reference sequence). Here the CDR3 DNA reads TGTGCCAGCAGCAGGCCACCATCGAACACCGGGGAGCTGTTTTTT. It codes for CASSRPPSNTGELFF.

The chain uses TRBV28 and TRBJ1-4, with D maybe TRBD1 (6 bases). The CDR3 extends over 17 amino acids. The germline V gene has CDR1 MDHEN and CDR2 SYDVKM. Trimming left V 6 bases short and J 0 bases short, with 17 bases between. DNA of the CDR3: TGTGCCAGCAGCCCTGGGGGGGGCGCGACAACTAATGAAAAACTGTTTTTT. Translated: CASSPGGGATTNEKLFF.

This sequence joins TRBV6-4 and TRBJ1-2; D perhaps matches TRBD1 (6 bases). V lost 3 bases to trimming and J lost 10 bases, with 15 bases between them. The CDR3 is made up of 13 amino acids. The germline gives CDR1 MRHNA, CDR2 SNTAGT. Here the CDR3 reads CASSEGGYGAYTF. The CDR3 DNA reads TGTGCCAGCAGTGAAGGGGGGTACGGTGCCTACACCTTC.

V gene TRBV11-2 combines with J gene TRBJ2-1; tentatively, D is TRBD1 or TRBD2 (6 bases each). V was clipped by 6 bases and J by 9 bases, with 15 bases between them. This CDR3 region has 13 residues. Per germline, CDR1 SGHAT and CDR2 FQNNGV. The CDR3 sequence is CASRITGAGEQFF. The CDR3 nucleotides read TGTGCCAGCAGAATTACGGGGGCAGGTGAGCAGTTCTTC.

J is TRBJ2-1 and V is TRBV5-6, with 8 bases that match TRBD2. Germline CDR1 reads SGHDT; CDR2 reads YYEEEE. Unmatched junction bases numbered 7, after V lost 3 bases and J lost 5 bases. This CDR3 is built from 15 residues. This CDR3 reads CASSSRLATDNEQFF. The DNA of the CDR3 is TGTGCCAGCAGCTCCCGACTAGCGACCGACAATGAGCAGTTCTTC.

J is TRBJ2-5 and V is TRBV28; D ambiguous. V was cut by 6 bases and J by 7 bases, with 18 bases left in between. The CDR3 is 14 amino acids. CDR1 is MDHEN and CDR2 is SYDVKM in the germline V gene. The CDR3 DNA reads TGTGCCAGCAGCCAGACTGGCCCGCAGCGGACCCAGTACTTC. It yields the protein CASSQTGPQRTQYF.

This chain joins TRBV6-1 and TRBJ2-7; 10 nucleotides line up with TRBD1. Germline values: CDR1 MNHNS, CDR2 SASEGT. CDR3 length equals 14 residues. The J segment lost 3 bases and the V segment lost 6 bases, leaving 5 bases of the junction unmatched. CDR3 nucleotide sequence: TGTGCCAGCAGCCCGGGACAGGGGATCTACGAGCAGTACTTC. Amino acid sequence: CASSPGQGIYEQYF.

The chain combines TRBV5-1 with TRBJ2-5; 9 bases align to TRBD1. CDR1 is SGHRS, CDR2 YFSETQ, per germline. After removal of 0 bases from V and 4 bases from J, the junction contained 7 bases not matched to a gene. This CDR3 is built from 16 residues. The CDR3 DNA sequence: TGCGCCAGCAGCTTGGAGGTAAACAGGGGGCGAGAGACCCAGTACTTC. It encodes CASSLEVNRGRETQYF.

V is TRBV21-1 and J is TRBJ2-3. TRBV21-1 is a known pseudogene. This CDR3 has 15 residues. The CDR3 bases are TGTGCCAGCAGCGTAAATGAGGGGTCCGCAGATACGCAGTATTTT. It yields the protein CASSVNEGSADTQYF.

V usage is TRBV11-3 and J usage is TRBJ1-2, with 8 nucleotides matching TRBD1. The CDR3 covers 16 residues. Germline V lookup: CDR1 SGHNT, CDR2 YENEEA. V dropped 6 bases and J dropped 3; count of bases not matched to a gene: 12. The CDR3 nucleotides are TGTGCCAGCAGTCGAACTACACAGGGGGGTGACTATGGCTACACCTTC. Protein sequence: CASSRTTQGGDYGYTF.

The chain carries TRBV28 and TRBJ2-1; 8 positions agree with TRBD2. V shed 5 bases and J 1 base; nucleotides not matched to a gene: 10. Looked up from germline, CDR1 is MDHEN and CDR2 is SYDVKM. The CDR3 is 17 amino acids. The CDR3 reads CASSDPGGLRSYNEQFF. DNA of the CDR3: TGTGCCAGCAGTGACCCGGGGGGGCTAAGGTCCTACAATGAGCAGTTCTTC.

This chain connects TRBV2 to TRBJ2-5; tentative D call: TRBD2 (5 bases). V was trimmed by 11 bases and J by 5 bases, leaving 18 bases between them. The CDR3 loop spans 13 amino acids. From germline, CDR1 is SNHLY and CDR2 FYNNEI. CDR3 nucleotide sequence: TGTGCCGGCGGGCTTCGTCGTCGCGAGACCCAGTACTTC. Protein sequence: CAGGLRRRETQYF.

The V gene is TRBV30, the J gene TRBJ2-7, with D perhaps TRBD1 or TRBD2 (5 bases each). V dropped 0 bases and J dropped 2 bases, with 11 bases sitting between them. The CDR3 runs to 14 residues. The germline V gene has CDR1 GTSNPN and CDR2 SVGIG (reference sequence). The CDR3 DNA sequence: TGTGCCTGGAGTGTACGGGGCAGTACCTACGAGCAGTACTTC. Its translation is CAWSVRGSTYEQYF.

On this clone itself: The junction differs from germline at one of its ends, possibly a read error. CDR3 residues: CASSLMTGSLEF. The CDR3 DNA follows: TGTGCCAGCAGTCTAATGACAGGGAGCCTTGAGTTT. The chain employs TRBV28 and TRBJ1-5, with TRBD1 matching over 7 bases. The CDR3 contains 12 residues. From germline, CDR1 is MDHEN and CDR2 SYDVKM.

The chain links TRBV9 to TRBJ2-5; 8 nucleotides line up with TRBD1. V shed 0 bases and J 4 bases; nucleotides not matched to a gene: 8. The germline CDR1 and CDR2 sequences are SGDLS and YYNGEE. This CDR3 has 16 residues. This chain's CDR3 is CASSVGGRGQGETQYF. The CDR3 coding sequence is TGTGCCAGCAGCGTAGGTGGCAGGGGGCAGGGAGAGACCCAGTACTTC.

The V call is TRBV5-6, the J call TRBJ1-1; D uncertain. Germline values: CDR1 SGHDT, CDR2 YYEEEE. CDR3 length: 14 residues. Trimming cost V 0 bases and J 0 bases, with 6 bases left between them. The CDR3 bases are TGTGCCAGCAGCTTGGCAAGCATGAACACTGAAGCTTTCTTT. Amino acid sequence: CASSLASMNTEAFF. The full variable domain, with the rest looked up from reference TRBV5-6 and TRBJ1-1, is DAGVTQSPTHLIKTRGQQVTLRCSPKSGHDTVSWYQQALGQGPQFIFQYYEEEERQRGNFPDRFSGHQFPNYSSELNVNALLLGDSALYLCASSLASMNTEAFFGQGTRLTVV.

The rearrangement links TRBV6-5 to TRBJ1-1; 7 bases match TRBD1. Trimming removed 4 bases from V and 1 base from J; junction bases left unmatched: 6. The CDR3 totals 15 residues. Germline V gene data show CDR1 as MNHEY and CDR2 as SVGAGI. The CDR3 here is CASSSSDRRNTEAFF. The DNA of the CDR3 is TGTGCCAGCAGTTCCTCGGACAGGCGGAACACTGAAGCTTTCTTT.

This clone occurred once. The chain couples TRBV19 to TRBJ2-7, with D perhaps given as TRBD1 or TRBD2 (6 bases each). Germline lookup yields CDR1 LNHDA and CDR2 SQIVND (reference sequence). V was clipped by 3 bases and J by 9 bases, with 18 bases between them. This CDR3 region has 14 residues. DNA for the CDR3: TGTGCCAGTAGTATGCAGGGGACTTTTCAGGGGCAGTACTTC. As protein: CASSMQGTFQGQYF.